This TCR beta chain was captured in a study of technical replicates of blood from a handful of donors. Profiling relied on immunoSEQ multiplex PCR, and the TCRdb table lists in-frame clones only, not all of them. The repertoire holds tens of thousands of clones, with 92% as singletons. The V gene's germline CDR1 is MDHEN and CDR2 SYDVKM. J was trimmed by 11 bases and V by 5 bases; bases with no gene match: 11. CDR3 size: 13 residues. The sequencing input was T cells isolated from PBMCs. This TCR was sampled from a human donor in good health. The chain carries TRBV28 and TRBJ1-1, with 7 bases fitting TRBD1. The CDR3 region has the DNA TGTGCCAGCAGTGCCGGGACAGCCATGGGGGCTTTCTTT. Translated: CASSAGTAMGAFF.